This paragraph covers one T cell receptor beta chain sequence. Its antigen is unknown. The junction does not match germline at one end; this may be a read error. The CDR3 has 11 residues. The germline V gene encodes CDR1 MNHNS and CDR2 SASEGT. TCRdb's copy holds only in-frame clones and misses some; the assay was immunoSEQ multiplex PCR. In the table there are roughly 2.2 million clones, over 90% of which are singletons. This sample was included in a study of shared clonotypes between healthy human individuals. Turning to the study itself: Three plates each covered CD4 naive and memory; CD8 naive two, CD8 memory one. Study-level results: Naive CD4 clonotype sharing across several donors was around 5.5%. In general, naive subsets displayed greater estimated richness than memory subsets did.

This TCR was sampled from a man aged 18 to 30 in good health. Some clones in this sample may be carry-over from other donors' samples. Sequenced material: naive CD4+ T cells from PBMCs. The subset is: CD45RA+ positively selected. V gene TRBV6-1 combines with J gene TRBJ2-7; 7 nucleotides line up with TRBD1. The CDR3 loop is CASSETTGLGF. In nucleotides, the CDR3 is TGTGCCAGCAGTGAAACGACAGGGCTCGGCTTC.